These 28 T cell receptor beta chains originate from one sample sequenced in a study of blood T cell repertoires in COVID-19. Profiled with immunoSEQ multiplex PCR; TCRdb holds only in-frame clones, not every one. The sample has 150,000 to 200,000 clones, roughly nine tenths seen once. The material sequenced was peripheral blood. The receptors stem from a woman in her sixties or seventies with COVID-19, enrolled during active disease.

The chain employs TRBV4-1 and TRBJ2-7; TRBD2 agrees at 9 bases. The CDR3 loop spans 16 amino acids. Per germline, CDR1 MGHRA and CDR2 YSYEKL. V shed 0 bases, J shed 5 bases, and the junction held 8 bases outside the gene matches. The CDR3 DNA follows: TGCGCCAGCAGCCAAGACCTAGCGGGAATCTATGACGAGCAGTACTTC. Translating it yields CASSQDLAGIYDEQYF.

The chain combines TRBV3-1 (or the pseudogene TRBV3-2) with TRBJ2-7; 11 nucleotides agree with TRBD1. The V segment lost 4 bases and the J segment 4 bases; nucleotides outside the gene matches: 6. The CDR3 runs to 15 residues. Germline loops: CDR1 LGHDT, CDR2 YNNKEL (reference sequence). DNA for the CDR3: TGTGCCAGCAGCCTCCGGACAGGGGGCGGGTACGAGCAGTACTTC. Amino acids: CASSLRTGGGYEQYF.

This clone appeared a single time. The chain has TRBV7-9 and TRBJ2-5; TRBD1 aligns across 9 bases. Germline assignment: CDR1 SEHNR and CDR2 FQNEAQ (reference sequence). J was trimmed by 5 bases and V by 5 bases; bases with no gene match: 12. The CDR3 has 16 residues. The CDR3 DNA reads TGTGCCAGCAGCCCGGGACAGGGAAAATACGTTGAGACCCAGTACTTC. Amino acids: CASSPGQGKYVETQYF.

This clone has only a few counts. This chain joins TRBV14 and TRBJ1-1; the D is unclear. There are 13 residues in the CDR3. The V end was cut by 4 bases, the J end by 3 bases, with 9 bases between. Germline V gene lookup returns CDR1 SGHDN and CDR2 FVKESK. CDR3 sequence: CASSLGSHTEAFF. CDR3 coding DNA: TGTGCCAGCAGCCTTGGGAGCCACACTGAAGCTTTCTTT.

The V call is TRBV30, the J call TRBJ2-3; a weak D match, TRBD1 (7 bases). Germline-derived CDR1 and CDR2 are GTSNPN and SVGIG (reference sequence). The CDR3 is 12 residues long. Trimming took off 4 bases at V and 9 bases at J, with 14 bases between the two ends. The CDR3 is CAWTRGARTQYF. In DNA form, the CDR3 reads TGTGCCTGGACCAGGGGGGCGCGCACGCAGTATTTT.

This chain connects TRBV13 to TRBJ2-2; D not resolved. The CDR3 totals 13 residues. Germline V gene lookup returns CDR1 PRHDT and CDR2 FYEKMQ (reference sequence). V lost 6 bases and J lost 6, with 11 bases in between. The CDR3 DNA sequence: TGTGCCAGCAGTCTAGTGCTCCCCGGGGAGCTGTTTTTT. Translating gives CASSLVLPGELFF.

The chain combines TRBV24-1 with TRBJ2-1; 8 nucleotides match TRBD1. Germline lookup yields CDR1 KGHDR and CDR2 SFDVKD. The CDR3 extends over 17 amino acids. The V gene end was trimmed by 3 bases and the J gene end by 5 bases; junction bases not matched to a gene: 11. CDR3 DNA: TGTGCCACCAGTGATCCGACTCAGGGGGCGATGAACAATGAGCAGTTCTTC. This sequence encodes CATSDPTQGAMNNEQFF.

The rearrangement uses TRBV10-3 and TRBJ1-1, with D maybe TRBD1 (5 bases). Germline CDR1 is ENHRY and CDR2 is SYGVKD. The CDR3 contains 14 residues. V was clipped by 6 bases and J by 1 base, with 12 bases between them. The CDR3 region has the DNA TGTGCCATCAGAGGCAGGGAGGGGAACACTGAAGCTTTCTTT. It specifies CAIRGREGNTEAFF.

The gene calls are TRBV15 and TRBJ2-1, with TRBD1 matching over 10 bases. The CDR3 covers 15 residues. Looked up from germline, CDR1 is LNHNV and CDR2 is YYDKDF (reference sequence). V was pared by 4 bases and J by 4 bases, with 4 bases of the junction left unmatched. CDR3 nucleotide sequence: TGTGCCACCAGCAAGGACAGGGGGTCTTACAATGAGCAGTTCTTC. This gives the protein CATSKDRGSYNEQFF. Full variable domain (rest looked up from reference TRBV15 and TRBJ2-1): DAMVIQNPRYQVTQFGKPVTLSCSQTLNHNVMYWYQQKSSQAPKLLFHYYDKDFNNEADTPDNFQSRRPNTSFCFLDIRSPGLGDTAMYLCATSKDRGSYNEQFFGPGTRLTVL.

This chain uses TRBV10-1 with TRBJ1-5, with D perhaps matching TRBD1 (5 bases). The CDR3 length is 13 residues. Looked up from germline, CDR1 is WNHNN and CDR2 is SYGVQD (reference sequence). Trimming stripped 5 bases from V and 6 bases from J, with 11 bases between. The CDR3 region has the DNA TGCGCCAGCAGTCCAGGGTCGAGTCAGCCCCAGCATTTT. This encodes CASSPGSSQPQHF.

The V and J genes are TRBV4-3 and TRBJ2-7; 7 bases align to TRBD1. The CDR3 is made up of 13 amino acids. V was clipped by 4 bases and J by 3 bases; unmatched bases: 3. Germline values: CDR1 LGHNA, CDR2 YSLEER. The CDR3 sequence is CASSRGQDYEQYF. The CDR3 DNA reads TGCGCCAGCAGCCGTGGACAGGACTACGAGCAGTACTTC.

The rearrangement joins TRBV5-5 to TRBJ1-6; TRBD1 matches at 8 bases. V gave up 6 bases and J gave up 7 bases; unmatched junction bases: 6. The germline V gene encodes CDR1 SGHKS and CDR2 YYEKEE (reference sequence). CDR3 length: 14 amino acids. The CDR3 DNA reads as TGTGCCAGCACCCCGGGACAGGTGAATTCACCCCTCCACTTT. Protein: CASTPGQVNSPLHF.

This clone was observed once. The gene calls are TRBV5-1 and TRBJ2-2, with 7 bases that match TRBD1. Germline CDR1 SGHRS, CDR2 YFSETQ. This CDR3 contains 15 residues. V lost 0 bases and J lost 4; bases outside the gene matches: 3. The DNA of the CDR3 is TGCGCCAGCAGCTTGGGACAGGGTGGCACCGGGGAGCTGTTTTTT. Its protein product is CASSLGQGGTGELFF.

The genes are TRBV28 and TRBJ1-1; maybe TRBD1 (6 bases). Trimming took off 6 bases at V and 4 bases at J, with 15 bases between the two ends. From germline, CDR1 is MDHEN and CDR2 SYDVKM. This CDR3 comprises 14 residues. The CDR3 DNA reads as TGTGCCAGCAGCCTGTTCCGGACAGCCACTGAAGCTTTCTTT. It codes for CASSLFRTATEAFF. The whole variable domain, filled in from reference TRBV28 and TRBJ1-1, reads DVKVTQSSRYLVKRTGEKVFLECVQDMDHENMFWYRQDPGLGLRLIYFSYDVKMKEKGDIPEGYSVSREKKERFSLILESASTNQTSMYLCASSLFRTATEAFFGQGTRLTVV.

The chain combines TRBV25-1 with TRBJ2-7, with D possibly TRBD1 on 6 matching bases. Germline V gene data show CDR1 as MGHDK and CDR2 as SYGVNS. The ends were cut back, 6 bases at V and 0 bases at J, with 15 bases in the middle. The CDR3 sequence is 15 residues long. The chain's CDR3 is CASRPTGFSSYEQYF. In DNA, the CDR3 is TGTGCCAGCAGGCCCACAGGGTTCAGCTCCTACGAGCAGTACTTC.

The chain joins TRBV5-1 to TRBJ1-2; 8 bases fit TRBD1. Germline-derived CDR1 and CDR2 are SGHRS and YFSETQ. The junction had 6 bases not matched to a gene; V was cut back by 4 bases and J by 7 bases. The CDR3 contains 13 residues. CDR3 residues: CASSPGGLGGYTF. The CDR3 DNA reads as TGCGCCAGCAGCCCAGGGGGCCTGGGTGGCTACACCTTC.

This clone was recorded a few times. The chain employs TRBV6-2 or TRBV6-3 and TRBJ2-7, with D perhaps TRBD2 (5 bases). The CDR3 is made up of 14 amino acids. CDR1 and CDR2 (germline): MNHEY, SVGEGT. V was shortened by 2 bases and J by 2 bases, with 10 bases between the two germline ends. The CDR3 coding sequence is TGTGCCAGCAGTTACAGTAGCGAGGCCTACGAGCAGTACTTC. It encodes CASSYSSEAYEQYF.

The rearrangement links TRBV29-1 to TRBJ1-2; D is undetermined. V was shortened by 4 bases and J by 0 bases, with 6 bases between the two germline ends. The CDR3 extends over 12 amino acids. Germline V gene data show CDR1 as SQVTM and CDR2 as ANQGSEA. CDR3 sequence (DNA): TGCAGCGTTGGAGGCACTAACTATGGCTACACCTTC. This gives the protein CSVGGTNYGYTF.

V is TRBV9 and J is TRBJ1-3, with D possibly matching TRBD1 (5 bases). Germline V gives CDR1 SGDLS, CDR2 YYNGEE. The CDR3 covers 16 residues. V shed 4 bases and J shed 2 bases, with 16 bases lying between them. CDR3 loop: CASSHPLGGTGNTIYF. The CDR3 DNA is TGTGCCAGCAGCCATCCGCTCGGGGGAACTGGAAACACCATATATTTT. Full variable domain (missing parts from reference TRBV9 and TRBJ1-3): DSGVTQTPKHLITATGQRVTLRCSPRSGDLSVYWYQQSLDQGLQFLIQYYNGEERAKGNILERFSAQQFPDLHSELNLSSLELGDSALYFCASSHPLGGTGNTIYFGEGSWLTVV.

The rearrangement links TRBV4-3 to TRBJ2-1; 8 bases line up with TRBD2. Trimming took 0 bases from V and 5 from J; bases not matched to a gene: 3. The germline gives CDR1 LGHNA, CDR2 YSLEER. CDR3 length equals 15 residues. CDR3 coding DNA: TGCGCCAGCAGCCAAGAACGACTAGCGAACAATGAGCAGTTCTTC. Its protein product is CASSQERLANNEQFF.

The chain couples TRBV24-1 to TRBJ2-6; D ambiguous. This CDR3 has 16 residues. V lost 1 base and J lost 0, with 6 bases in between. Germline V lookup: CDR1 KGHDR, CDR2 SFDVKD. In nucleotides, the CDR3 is TGTGCCACCAGTGATTTTAGAAGCTCTGGGGCCAACGTCCTGACTTTC. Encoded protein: CATSDFRSSGANVLTF.

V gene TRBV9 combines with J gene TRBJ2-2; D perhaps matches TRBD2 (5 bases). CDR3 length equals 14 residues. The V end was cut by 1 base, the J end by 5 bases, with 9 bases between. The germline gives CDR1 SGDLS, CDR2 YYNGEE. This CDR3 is CASSVTSVTGELFF. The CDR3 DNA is TGTGCCAGCAGCGTAACTAGTGTTACCGGGGAGCTGTTTTTT.

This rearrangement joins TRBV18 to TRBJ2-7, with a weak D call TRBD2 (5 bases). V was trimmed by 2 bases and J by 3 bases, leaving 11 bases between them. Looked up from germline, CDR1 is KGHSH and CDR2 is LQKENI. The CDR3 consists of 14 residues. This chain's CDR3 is CASSPGLDYYEQYF. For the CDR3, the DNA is TGTGCCAGCTCACCAGGGCTCGACTACTACGAGCAGTACTTC.

In DNA, the CDR3 is TGTGCCACCAGTGGGTCAAGCGGGATCAGTTCCTACAATGAGCAGTTCTTC. Protein product: CATSGSSGISSYNEQFF. The V and J genes are TRBV24-1 and TRBJ2-1, with TRBD2 matching 7 bases. The CDR3 runs to 17 residues. Trimming took 5 bases from V and 1 from J; bases not matched to a gene: 10. CDR1 KGHDR and CDR2 SFDVKD come from the germline V gene.

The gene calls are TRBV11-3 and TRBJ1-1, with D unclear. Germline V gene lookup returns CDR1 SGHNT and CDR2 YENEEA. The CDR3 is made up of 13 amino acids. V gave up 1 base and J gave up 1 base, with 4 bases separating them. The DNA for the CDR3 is TGTGCCAGCAGCTTAGGGAGGAACACTGAAGCTTTCTTT. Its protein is CASSLGRNTEAFF.

CDR3 protein: CASSLGLAGGKSHEQYF. CDR3 nucleotides: TGCGCCAGCAGCCTCGGACTAGCGGGAGGTAAATCCCACGAGCAGTACTTC. This rearrangement joins TRBV4-3 to TRBJ2-7; 14 positions agree with TRBD2. Germline CDR1 is LGHNA and CDR2 is YSLEER. The CDR3 is 17 amino acids. V lost 4 bases and J lost 5; bases outside the gene matches: 10.

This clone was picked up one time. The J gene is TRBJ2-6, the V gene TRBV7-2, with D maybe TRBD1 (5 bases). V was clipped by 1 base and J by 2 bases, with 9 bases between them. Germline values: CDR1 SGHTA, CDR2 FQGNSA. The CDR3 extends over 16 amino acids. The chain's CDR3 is CASSLVAGPGANVLTF. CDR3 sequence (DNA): TGTGCCAGCAGCTTAGTGGCAGGGCCTGGGGCCAACGTCCTGACTTTC.

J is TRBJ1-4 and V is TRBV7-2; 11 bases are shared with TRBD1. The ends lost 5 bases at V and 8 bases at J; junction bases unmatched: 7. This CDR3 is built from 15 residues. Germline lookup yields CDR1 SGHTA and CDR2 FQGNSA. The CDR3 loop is CASSLGQGEDEKLFF. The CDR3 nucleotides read TGTGCCAGCAGCCTGGGACAGGGGGAGGACGAAAAACTGTTTTTT. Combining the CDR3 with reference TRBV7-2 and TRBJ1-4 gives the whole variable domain GAGVSQSPSNKVTEKGKDVELRCDPISGHTALYWYRQSLGQGLEFLIYFQGNSAPDKSGLPSDRFSAERTGGSVSTLTIQRTQQEDSAVYLCASSLGQGEDEKLFFGSGTQLSVL.